A selection of T cell receptor beta chains follows, all from one sample in a study of blood T cell repertoires in COVID-19. The table came from immunoSEQ multiplex PCR; TCRdb's copy has only in-frame clones and leaves some out. This table holds approximately 120,000 clones, 75% to 90% found once. Sequenced material: peripheral blood. These receptors all come from a woman aged 50 to 60 with acute or convalescent COVID-19. Both conserved end residues are part of each CDR3. A D gene is named only where the DNA matches it firmly. Part of the rows lack a size; the others show once, few, many or a class for expanded clones.

J | size | V | D | CDR3 | DNA
TRBJ1-1 | once | TRBV3-1/TRBV3-2 | NA | CASSRPGAATFF | TGTGCCAGCAGCCGGCCTGGGGCGGCGACTTTCTTT
TRBJ1-1 | NA | TRBV9 | NA | CASSPPAGDTEAFF | TGTGCCAGCAGCCCCCCTGCGGGCGATACAGAAGCTTTCTTT
TRBJ2-3 | NA | TRBV9 | TRBD2 | CASSDSGTSGVTQYF | TGTGCCAGCAGCGATTCCGGGACTAGCGGGGTTACGCAGTATTTT
TRBJ1-2 | NA | TRBV29-1 | TRBD1 | CSVLARDRRLKNYGYTF | TGCAGCGTTCTGGCCCGGGACAGAAGACTTAAAAACTATGGCTACACCTTC
TRBJ1-5 | NA | TRBV24-1 | NA | CASSAGYHQPQHF | TGTGCCTCCTCGGCGGGATATCATCAGCCCCAGCATTTT
TRBJ1-1 | NA | TRBV29-1 | NA | CSVTRGGAGTEAFF | TGCAGCGTGACTCGGGGGGGCGCGGGGACTGAAGCTTTCTTT
TRBJ1-6 | NA | TRBV14 | NA | CASSQRYNSPLHF | TGTGCCAGCAGCCAGCGTTATAATTCACCCCTCCACTTT
TRBJ1-5 | NA | TRBV5-1 | TRBD1 | CASSPGTGGNQPQHF | TGCGCCAGCAGCCCGGGGACAGGGGGCAATCAGCCCCAGCATTTT
TRBJ2-3 | NA | TRBV30 | TRBD2 | CAWSEGLATDTQYF | TGTGCCTGGAGCGAGGGACTAGCGACAGATACGCAGTATTTT
TRBJ1-1 | NA | TRBV7-3 | NA | CASSLRGGTEAFF | TGTGCCAGCAGCTTAAGAGGGGGAACTGAAGCTTTCTTT
TRBJ1-2 | NA | TRBV12-5 | NA | CASGLGQPIDYGYTF | TGTGCTAGTGGTTTGGGACAGCCCATTGACTATGGCTACACCTTC
TRBJ1-6 | NA | TRBV6-2/TRBV6-3 | NA | CASSLVAVLNSPLHF | TGTGCCAGCAGTTTAGTAGCAGTTCTTAATTCACCCCTCCACTTT
TRBJ1-2 | NA | TRBV12-3/TRBV12-4 | NA | CASSFNRLVGYTF | TGTGCCAGCAGTTTCAACAGATTGGTCGGCTACACCTTC
TRBJ2-6 | NA | TRBV19 | TRBD1 | CASKDLGQGKGGANVLTF | TGTGCCAGTAAAGACTTGGGACAGGGAAAAGGTGGGGCCAACGTCCTGACTTTC
TRBJ2-6 | NA | TRBV6-1 | NA | CASSEAGGGANVLTF | TGTGCCAGCAGTGAAGCAGGGGGTGGGGCCAACGTCCTGACTTTC
TRBJ1-6 | NA | TRBV25-1 | NA | CASSDYRRGAQGSPLHF | TGTGCCAGCAGTGATTACAGGCGGGGGGCCCAAGGTTCACCCCTCCACTTT
TRBJ1-5 | NA | TRBV30 | TRBD1 | CAWMTGGKSNQPQHF | TGTGCCTGGATGACAGGGGGTAAGAGCAATCAGCCCCAGCATTTT
TRBJ2-2 | NA | TRBV3-1/TRBV3-2 | TRBD1 | CASSMTGATGELFF | TGTGCCAGCAGCATGACAGGGGCCACCGGGGAGCTGTTTTTT
TRBJ1-2 | NA | TRBV6-5 | TRBD1 | CASSYSIWTGFYGYTF | TGTGCCAGCAGTTACTCCATCTGGACAGGATTTTATGGCTACACCTTC
TRBJ1-1 | NA | TRBV5-1 | TRBD1 | CASSLSGQVNTEAFF | TGCGCCAGCAGCTTGTCTGGACAGGTGAACACTGAAGCTTTCTTT
TRBJ1-2 | NA | TRBV5-1 | TRBD1 | CASRPGTGRGYTF | TGCGCCAGCAGGCCTGGGACAGGGCGCGGCTACACCTTC
TRBJ2-7 | NA | TRBV6-2/TRBV6-3 | NA | CASSYRGSYEQYF | TGTGCCAGCAGTTACAGGGGGAGCTACGAGCAGTACTTC
TRBJ1-1 | NA | TRBV9 | TRBD1 | CASSVGTGVKTEAFF | TGTGCCAGCAGCGTAGGTACAGGGGTAAAGACTGAAGCTTTCTTT
TRBJ1-3 | NA | TRBV6-4 | NA | CASQTRPGVGTIYF | TGTGCCAGTCAAACCAGGCCGGGGGTCGGCACCATATATTTT
TRBJ1-2 | NA | TRBV3-1/TRBV3-2 | NA | CASSQVAAGANYGYTF | TGTGCCAGCAGCCAAGTAGCGGCGGGGGCTAACTATGGCTACACCTTC
TRBJ1-4 | NA | TRBV2 | NA | CASSAPGAWDEKLFF | TGTGCCAGCAGTGCCCCAGGGGCGTGGGATGAAAAACTGTTTTTT
TRBJ1-2 | NA | TRBV10-3 | TRBD1 | CAISESGQGNYGYTF | TGTGCCATCAGTGAGTCGGGACAGGGTAACTATGGCTACACCTTC
TRBJ2-7 | NA | TRBV5-1 | TRBD1 | CASSLLTGTGLSEQYF | TGCGCCAGCAGCTTATTAACCGGGACAGGGCTTTCAGAGCAGTACTTC
TRBJ2-2 | NA | TRBV27 | TRBD1 | CASRQGRRTGELFF | TGTGCCAGTAGACAGGGGCGGAGGACCGGGGAGCTGTTTTTT
TRBJ1-1 | NA | TRBV30 | NA | CAWSVPNRRGPEAFF | TGTGCCTGGAGTGTACCCAACAGGAGGGGCCCTGAAGCTTTCTTT
TRBJ1-6 | NA | TRBV9 | NA | CASSEARPGIYSPLHF | TGTGCCAGCAGCGAGGCCCGCCCAGGGATATATTCACCCCTCCACTTT
TRBJ2-3 | once | TRBV18 | NA | CASSRGGAYTDTQYF | TGTGCCAGCTCACGGGGCGGGGCCTACACAGATACGCAGTATTTT
TRBJ1-4 | NA | TRBV5-1 | NA | CASSRAPGIRTNEKLFF | TGCGCCAGCAGCCGGGCCCCAGGGATTCGGACTAATGAAAAACTGTTTTTT
TRBJ2-5 | once | TRBV10-1 | TRBD2 | CASSEKTNTSRGEETQYF | TGCGCCAGCAGTGAAAAGACTAATACTAGCCGGGGGGAGGAGACCCAGTACTTC
TRBJ1-1 | NA | TRBV5-8 | NA | CASSLTGRAFF | TGTGCCAGCAGCTTGACAGGGAGAGCTTTCTTT